Below, one T cell receptor (beta chain) is given with its context. The specificity of this receptor is unknown. A commercial ELISA kit detecting HCMV-specific IgG in serum was used to determine HCMV serostatus. Peripheral blood mononuclear cells were isolated from blood by Ficoll density gradient centrifugation. Taken from the germline V gene (reference sequence), the CDR1 and CDR2 loops are SEHNR and FQNEAQ. From the cysteine up to the phenylalanine, the CDR3 has a length of 14 residues. The DNA is unrecorded. These data originate in a study of T cells expressing NK-cell markers (TCRdb year 2020). Broadly, across the study: Three sorted T-cell subsets (CD3+CD56+NKG2C+, CD3+CD56+NKG2C- and CD3+CD56-NKG2C+) from several donors had their TCR beta-chain repertoires profiled. Seven of the eight sequenced donors were HCMV-seropositive and one was HCMV-seronegative. The libraries were sequenced on Illumina HiSeq 2000/2500, MiSeq or NextSeq, producing 2 x 150 bp reads. The study sequenced eight donors, all healthy volunteers chosen at random: three men and five women. On the study overall, not on this receptor specifically: Whether the expanded NKG2C-expressing T cell clones were specific for HCMV antigens remained unclear. In six donors, the dominant CD3+CD56+NKG2C+ clonotypes were among the top 10 CD8+ clonotypes and accounted for roughly 1.0-8% of CD8+ T cells. Those dominant clonotypes were again the most abundant among CD3+CD56-NKG2C+ cells in a few donors, at about 28.3-60.1%.

Sequencing relied on an Illumina HiSeq 2000. TCR beta cDNA libraries were prepared using 5'RACE template switching, which introduced a universal primer site and unique molecular identifiers. cDNA synthesis was primed from the TCR beta constant segment, followed by two successive PCR amplification steps. Regarding the original processing steps: MIGEC was used to demultiplex reads and group reads by UMI, and MiTCR was used to assemble and quantify clonotypes. Only TCR cDNA sequences supported by at least two reads were kept to exclude erroneous sequences. The tcR package was used for downstream repertoire analysis, and clonotypes were matched across fractions by CDR3 nucleotide sequence plus V segment. VDJmatch was used to annotate antigen specificity against VDJdb, with one amino acid substitution allowed in CDR3. TCRdb reprocessed the raw reads; every CDR3 protein sequence is a single record, and DNA is not supplied. TCRdb's processing, not the authors', yielded these V and J calls. In this sample's table one finds over 150,000 distinct CDR3 sequences. The leading ten clones occupy 20% to 25% of the sample.

The sequenced sample consisted of blood T cells: a sorted CD56 or NKG2C T cell subset, CD4+ or CD8+ T cells, or bulk PBMC T cells (not recorded which). The chain is encoded by TRBV7-9 joined to TRBJ2-7; there is no DNA to check the TCRdb D call of TRBD1. The receptor was derived from a man between 18 and 69 years old in good health. The CDR3 protein: CASSRTGGSYEQYF. Reference TRBV7-9 and TRBJ2-7 proteins supply the regions before and after the CDR3; the full variable domain is: DTGVSQNPRHKITKRGQNVTFRCDPISEHNRLYWYRQTLGQGPEFLTYFQNEAQLEKSRLLSDRFSAERPKGSFSTLEIQRTEQGDSAMYLCASSRTGGSYEQYFGPGTRLTVT.